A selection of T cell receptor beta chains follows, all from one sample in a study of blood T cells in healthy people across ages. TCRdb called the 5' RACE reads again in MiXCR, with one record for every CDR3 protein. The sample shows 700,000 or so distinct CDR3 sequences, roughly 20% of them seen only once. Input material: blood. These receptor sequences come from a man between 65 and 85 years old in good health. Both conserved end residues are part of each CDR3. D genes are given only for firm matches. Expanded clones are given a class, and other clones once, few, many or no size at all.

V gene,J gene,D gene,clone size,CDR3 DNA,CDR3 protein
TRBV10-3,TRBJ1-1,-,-,TGTGCCATCAGTGAGTCGGGGCTGGGGACGGCGAACACTGAAGCTTTCTTT,CAISESGLGTANTEAFF
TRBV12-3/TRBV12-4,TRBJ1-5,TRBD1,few,TGTGCCAGCAGTTTAGGACAGGGGGCTCGCCAGCCCCAGCATTTT,CASSLGQGARQPQHF
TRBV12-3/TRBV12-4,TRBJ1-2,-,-,TGTGCCAGCACCTCACAGGGCTATGGCTACACCTTC,CASTSQGYGYTF
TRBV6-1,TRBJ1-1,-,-,TGTGCCAGCCCCGTGAGGGGGGGGGACACTGAAGCTTTCTTT,CASPVRGGDTEAFF
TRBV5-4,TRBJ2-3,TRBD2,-,TGTGCCAGCAGCTTGGCTAGCGGGAGTTTTGGGGGCACAGATACGCAGTATTTT,CASSLASGSFGGTDTQYF
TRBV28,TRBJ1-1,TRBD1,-,TGTGCCAGCTGGGACAGCCTGAACACTGAAGCTTTCTTT,CASWDSLNTEAFF
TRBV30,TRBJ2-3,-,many,TGTGCCTCGACCGCCACGGGCGGGGGCACAGATACGCAGTATTTT,CASTATGGGTDTQYF
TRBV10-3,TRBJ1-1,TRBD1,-,TGTGCCATCAGTCCGGGACAGGGAGAAACTGAAGCTTTCTTT,CAISPGQGETEAFF
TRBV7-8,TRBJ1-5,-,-,TGTGCCAGCAGCCAGCTTGGGGGGGGGCCTCAGCCCCAGCATTTT,CASSQLGGGPQPQHF
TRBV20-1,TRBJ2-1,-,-,TGCAGTATTATCTTCGGACCGAAGAGCAATGAGCAGCTCTTC,CSIIFGPKSNEQLF
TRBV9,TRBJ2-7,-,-,TGTGCCAGCAGCGTAGGTCCAGGGCCCTACGAGCAGTACTTC,CASSVGPGPYEQYF
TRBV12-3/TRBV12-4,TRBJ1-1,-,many,TGTGCCAGCAGTTTCCTGAACACTGAAGCTTTCTTT,CASSFLNTEAFF
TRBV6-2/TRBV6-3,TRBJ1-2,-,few,TGTGCCAGCAGTTTGGGTCGCGGACAGCCCTATGGCTACACCTTC,CASSLGRGQPYGYTF
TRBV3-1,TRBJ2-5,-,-,TGTGCCAGCAGCCAAGGCCCGGGATTTGGGGAGACCCAGTACTTC,CASSQGPGFGETQYF
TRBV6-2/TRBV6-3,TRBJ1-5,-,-,TGTGCCAGCAGTTACTCCCCGGCCGGGGGGAAGGTCGATCAGCCCCAGCATTTT,CASSYSPAGGKVDQPQHF
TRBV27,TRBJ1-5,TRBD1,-,TGTGCCAGCAGTCAGGACAGGGGCGTTCAGCCCCAGCATTTT,CASSQDRGVQPQHF
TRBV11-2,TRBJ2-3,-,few,TGTGCCAGCAGCTCCGGGTTCGGAACTAGCACAGATACGCAGTATTTT,CASSSGFGTSTDTQYF
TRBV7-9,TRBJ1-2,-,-,TGTGCCAGCAGTCCAGACACTTATGGCGACACCTTC,CASSPDTYGDTF
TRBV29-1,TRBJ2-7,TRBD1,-,TGCAGCGTGAGGGACAGTACCTACGAGCAGTACTTC,CSVRDSTYEQYF
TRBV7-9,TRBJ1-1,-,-,TGTGCCAGCAGCTCGATGGCAGAAGAGGCTTTCTTT,CASSSMAEEAFF
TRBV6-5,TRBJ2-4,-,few,TGTGCCAGCAGTTCGCCCCTCCGGGACAACATTCAGTACTTC,CASSSPLRDNIQYF
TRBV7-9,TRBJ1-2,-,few,TGTGCCAGCAGCTTAGAACCCGACTATGGCTACACCTTC,CASSLEPDYGYTF
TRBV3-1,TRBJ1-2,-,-,TGTGCCAGCAGCCAAGTAGAGTTGGGCTACACCTTC,CASSQVELGYTF
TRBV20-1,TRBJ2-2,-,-,TGCAGTGCTAGAGATTGGTCTGTGAACACCGGGGAGCTGTTTTTT,CSARDWSVNTGELFF
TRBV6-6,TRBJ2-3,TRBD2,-,TGTGCCAGCAGTTACCCTAGCGGGAGGAGCACAGATACGCAGTATTTT,CASSYPSGRSTDTQYF
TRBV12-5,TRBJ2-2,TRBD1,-,TGTGCTAGTGGGTTACAGGGGGCGAACACCGGGGAGCTGTTTTTT,CASGLQGANTGELFF
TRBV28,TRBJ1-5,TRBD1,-,TGTGCCGGCAGTCGGGACAGGGGGCTACGTAGCAATCAGCCCCAGCATTTT,CAGSRDRGLRSNQPQHF
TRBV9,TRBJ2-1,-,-,TGTGCCAGCAGCCCAGGACCTTCCTACAATGAGCAGTTCTTC,CASSPGPSYNEQFF
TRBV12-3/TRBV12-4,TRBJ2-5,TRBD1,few,TGTGCCAGCAGGACAGGGAACAAAGAGACCCAGTACTTC,CASRTGNKETQYF
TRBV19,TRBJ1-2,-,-,TGTGCCAGTAGTATGGGCAGGGCCATCTATGGCTACACCTTC,CASSMGRAIYGYTF
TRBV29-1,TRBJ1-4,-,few,TGCAGCGTTGGTTCCGCGTTGGGTTTCGATAATGAAAAACTGTTTTTT,CSVGSALGFDNEKLFF
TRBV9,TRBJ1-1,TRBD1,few,TGTGCCAGCAGGACCGGGACAGGTCTGACTGAAGCTTTCTTT,CASRTGTGLTEAFF
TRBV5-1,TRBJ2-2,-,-,TGCGCCAGCAGAGCAAGATCCTCCGGGGAGCTGTTTTTT,CASRARSSGELFF
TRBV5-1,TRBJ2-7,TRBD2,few,TGCGCCAGCAGCCCCCTAGCGGGAGAGAACTACGAGCAGTACTTC,CASSPLAGENYEQYF
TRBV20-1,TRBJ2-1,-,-,TGCAGTGCTCCTCCGACCACGGTTTACAATGAGCAGTTCTTC,CSAPPTTVYNEQFF
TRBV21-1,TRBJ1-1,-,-,TGTGCCAGCAGCACCCCGGGACAGGTGAACACTGAAGCTTTCTTT,CASSTPGQVNTEAFF
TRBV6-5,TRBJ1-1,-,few,TGTGCCAGCAGCAAAGGCGGGGAGACCGAAGCTTTCTTT,CASSKGGETEAFF
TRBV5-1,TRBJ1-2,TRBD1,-,TGCGCCAGCAGCTTTGAGGGGGCGTATGGCTACACCTTC,CASSFEGAYGYTF
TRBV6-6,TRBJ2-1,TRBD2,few,TGCGCCGGAGCACGGGCGGGAGGTCAGCAGTTCTTC,CAGARAGGQQFF
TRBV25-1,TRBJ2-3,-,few,TGTGCCAGCAGTGAATTACCAGGGGCGGTAGATACGCAGTATTTT,CASSELPGAVDTQYF
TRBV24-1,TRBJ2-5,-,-,TGTGCCACCAGTGATGCCGAACTGCCACAAGAGACCCAGTACTTC,CATSDAELPQETQYF
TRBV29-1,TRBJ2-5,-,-,TGCAGCGTTGAAGAATGGAGGTTTGGGGAGACCCGGTACTTC,CSVEEWRFGETRYF
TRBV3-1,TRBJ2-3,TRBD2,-,TGTGCCAGCAGCCCATTAGCGGGAGCGGGAGATACGCAGTATTTT,CASSPLAGAGDTQYF
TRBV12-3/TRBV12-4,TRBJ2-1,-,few,TGTGCCAGCAGCCCGCGTGAGGGTCTCCACAATGAGCAGTTCTTC,CASSPREGLHNEQFF
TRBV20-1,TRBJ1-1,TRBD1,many,TGCAGTGCTCCAGGGGGCGGAGTGAACACTGAAGCTTTCTTT,CSAPGGGVNTEAFF
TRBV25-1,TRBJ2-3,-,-,TGTGCCAGCAGTCAATCGTACGTAGGCACAGATACGCAGTATTTT,CASSQSYVGTDTQYF
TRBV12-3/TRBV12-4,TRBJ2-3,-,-,TGTGCCAGCAGTTTAGCGCTGGGTTCCGATACGCAGTATTTT,CASSLALGSDTQYF
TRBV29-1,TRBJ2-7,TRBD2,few,TGCAGCGTTGTAGCGGGGGGGCCCTACGAGCAGTACTTC,CSVVAGGPYEQYF
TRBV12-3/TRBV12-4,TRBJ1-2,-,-,TGTGCCAGCAGATCAGCCTTTGGCTACACCTTC,CASRSAFGYTF
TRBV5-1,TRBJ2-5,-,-,TGCGCCAGCAGCTCCACGACAGAACAAGAGACCCAGTACTTC,CASSSTTEQETQYF
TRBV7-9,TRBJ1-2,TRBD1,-,TGTGCCAGCAGCTCGGACAGGGGACTATATGGCTACACCTTC,CASSSDRGLYGYTF
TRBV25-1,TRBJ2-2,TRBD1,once,TGTGCCAGCCTTAGACCCGGGACAGAGAACACCGGGGAGCTGTTTTTT,CASLRPGTENTGELFF
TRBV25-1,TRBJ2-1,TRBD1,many,TGTGCCAGCAGGTCATACAGGGGCTCCTACAATGAGCAGTTCTTC,CASRSYRGSYNEQFF
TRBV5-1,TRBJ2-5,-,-,TGCGCCAGCAGCTTGGGTGGGTGGTACCAAGAGACCCAGTACTTC,CASSLGGWYQETQYF
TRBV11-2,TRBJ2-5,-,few,TGTGCCAGCAGCTTAGATAGAGGTGGGGAGACCCAGTACTTC,CASSLDRGGETQYF